This entry lists 27 T cell receptor beta chains sequenced from one sample in a study of cytomegalovirus exposure and HLA in healthy donors (dated by TCRdb to 2017 to 2019). The library was prepared using the immunoSEQ multiplex PCR assay. For the multiplex PCR, a mixture combining 60 forward primers for TCR Vbeta segments and 13 reverse primers for TCR Jbeta segments was used. Not all clones reach the TCRdb copy of this immuneACCESS table, which keeps in-frame sequences only. Checked studies attribute under half of the gap to unresolved V genes and leave the rest unexplained. The sample table lists approximately 150,000 clones, around four fifths of them with a count of one. Of the sample, 9.7% is held by the ten largest clones. Source material: PBMCs. The receptors here all came from a man between 18 and 35 years old in good health and CMV-seropositive.

The rearrangement joins TRBV28 to TRBJ2-7; 7 nucleotides line up with TRBD1. Trimming cost V 3 bases and J 1 base; bases outside gene matches: 6. The V gene's germline CDR1 is MDHEN and CDR2 SYDVKM. The CDR3 sequence is 15 residues long. CDR3 nucleotides: TGTGCCAGCAGTTTGCCGCTGACAGGGTCCTACGAGCAGTACTTC. As protein: CASSLPLTGSYEQYF.

The chain employs TRBV15 and TRBJ2-1, with 7 bases matching TRBD2. Per the germline V gene, CDR1 is LNHNV and CDR2 is YYDKDF (reference sequence). This CDR3 contains 16 residues. Losses at the gene ends were 3 bases for V and 3 bases for J; bases not matched to a gene: 8. The CDR3 loop is CATSSLKSGNYNEQFF. CDR3 nucleotide sequence: TGTGCCACCAGCAGCCTTAAAAGCGGGAACTACAATGAGCAGTTCTTC. The variable domain in full, completed from reference TRBV15 and TRBJ2-1, reads DAMVIQNPRYQVTQFGKPVTLSCSQTLNHNVMYWYQQKSSQAPKLLFHYYDKDFNNEADTPDNFQSRRPNTSFCFLDIRSPGLGDTAMYLCATSSLKSGNYNEQFFGPGTRLTVL.

The rearrangement joins TRBV28 to TRBJ2-1; 9 nucleotides agree with TRBD2. The ends lost 7 bases at V and 4 bases at J; junction bases unmatched: 8. CDR3 length: 15 residues. From germline, CDR1 is MDHEN and CDR2 SYDVKM. DNA of the CDR3: TGTGCCAGCAACACCGGGACTAGCTCTTACAATGAGCAGTTCTTC. Translation gives CASNTGTSSYNEQFF.

This rearrangement joins TRBV18 to TRBJ1-1; D might be TRBD1 (5 bases). Trimming took off 3 bases at V and 4 bases at J, with 18 bases between the two ends. Germline V lookup: CDR1 KGHSH, CDR2 LQKENI. CDR3 size: 16 residues. CDR3 coding DNA: TGTGCCAGCTCACCGATGGGGACCGGGGGTGTCACTGAAGCTTTCTTT. This codes for CASSPMGTGGVTEAFF.

The chain links TRBV28 to TRBJ2-7, with TRBD2 as a possible D gene (6 bases). The germline V gene encodes CDR1 MDHEN and CDR2 SYDVKM. This CDR3 has 14 residues. V was trimmed by 5 bases and J by 7 bases, leaving 18 bases between them. The CDR3 protein is CASSVPLSRGEQYF. The CDR3 nucleotides are TGTGCCAGCAGTGTTCCCCTTTCCCGGGGGGAGCAGTACTTC.

The chain uses TRBV27 and TRBJ2-1; D might be TRBD2 (6 bases). The V gene's germline CDR1 is MNHEY and CDR2 SMNVEV (reference sequence). V was cut by 3 bases and J by 3 bases, with 9 bases left in between. This CDR3 is 14 amino acids long. The CDR3 loop is CASSFPGGYNEQFF. The CDR3 DNA reads as TGTGCCAGCAGTTTCCCCGGGGGCTACAATGAGCAGTTCTTC.

The genes are TRBV9 and TRBJ1-1, with a possible D match to TRBD1 (5 bases). There are 12 residues in the CDR3. Germline CDR1 SGDLS, CDR2 YYNGEE. V shed 3 bases and J shed 8 bases, with 11 bases lying between them. The CDR3 loop reads CASSAGGREAFF. The CDR3, as DNA: TGTGCCAGCAGCGCCGGGGGACGGGAAGCTTTCTTT.

V usage is TRBV28 and J usage is TRBJ1-5; 7 positions match TRBD1. CDR3 size: 14 residues. V gave up 6 bases and J gave up 7 bases; unmatched junction bases: 9. The germline V gene encodes CDR1 MDHEN and CDR2 SYDVKM. CDR3 in DNA: TGTGCCAGCAGGTCCCGGACAGGAGGGCAGCCCCAGCATTTT. This encodes CASRSRTGGQPQHF. Filled out from reference TRBV28 and TRBJ1-5, the complete variable domain reads DVKVTQSSRYLVKRTGEKVFLECVQDMDHENMFWYRQDPGLGLRLIYFSYDVKMKEKGDIPEGYSVSREKKERFSLILESASTNQTSMYLCASRSRTGGQPQHFGDGTRLSIL.

The chain joins TRBV11-2 to TRBJ1-4; weak D call: TRBD1 (5 bases). Trimming removed 5 bases from V and 0 bases from J, with 19 bases in between. Germline loops: CDR1 SGHAT, CDR2 FQNNGV. The CDR3 has 18 residues. CDR3 sequence: CASSRNRGVRATNEKLFF. CDR3 in DNA: TGTGCCAGCAGCCGAAACCGGGGGGTTAGGGCAACTAATGAAAAACTGTTTTTT.

The rearrangement joins TRBV5-6 to TRBJ2-5, with 9 bases lining up with TRBD1. The J call may be incorrect, as the DNA end agrees better with TRBJ2-7. CDR1 and CDR2 from the germline V gene are SGHDT and YYEEEE. The CDR3 extends over 16 amino acids. This CDR3 is CASSLRGTGFPYEQYF. In nucleotides, the CDR3 is TGTGCCAGCAGCTTGCGCGGGACAGGGTTCCCCTACGAGCAGTACTTC.

The CDR3 loop reads CASSHPQVSYGYTF. In DNA, the CDR3 is TGCGCCAGCAGCCACCCTCAAGTGAGCTATGGCTACACCTTC. The gene calls are TRBV4-1 and TRBJ1-2; D is unclear. There are 14 residues in the CDR3. Germline lookup yields CDR1 MGHRA and CDR2 YSYEKL. V lost 3 bases and J 4 bases, leaving 12 bases between the germline ends.

V is TRBV7-9 and J is TRBJ1-1, with D tentatively TRBD1 (5 bases). Germline-derived CDR1 and CDR2 are SEHNR and FQNEAQ (reference sequence). With 5 bases removed from V and 7 bases from J, the gap between germline ends came to 11 bases. CDR3 length: 12 amino acids. For the CDR3, the DNA is TGTGCCAGCAGCGGGGGACTAAGTGAAGCTTTCTTT. It encodes CASSGGLSEAFF.

V is TRBV2 and J is TRBJ2-3, with a weak D call TRBD2 (6 bases). Germline-derived CDR1 and CDR2 are SNHLY and FYNNEI. This CDR3 region has 15 residues. Trimming pared 5 bases from V and 4 bases from J, leaving 16 bases between. The CDR3 DNA follows: TGTGCCAGCAGTTACTCGACTAGTACACCAGATACGCAGTATTTT. Protein sequence: CASSYSTSTPDTQYF.

The chain recombines TRBV28 with TRBJ1-6, with 7 bases that match TRBD1. The CDR3 contains 14 residues. Germline CDR1 is MDHEN and CDR2 is SYDVKM. The J segment lost 6 bases and the V segment lost 5 bases, leaving 4 bases of the junction unmatched. The CDR3 nucleotides read TGTGCCAGCAGTCCAGGGGGATTTAATTCACCCCTCCACTTT. Translation gives CASSPGGFNSPLHF.

A few counts support this clone. The chain carries TRBV2 and TRBJ2-7; possible D gene TRBD2, 5 bases. Trimming pared 4 bases from V and 4 bases from J, leaving 5 bases between. Germline lookup yields CDR1 SNHLY and CDR2 FYNNEI. The CDR3 is 11 residues long. CDR3 region: CASSGLYEQYF. In DNA form, the CDR3 reads TGTGCCAGCAGTGGACTATACGAGCAGTACTTC.

The rearrangement joins TRBV10-3 to TRBJ1-5, with TRBD1 matching 7 bases. Germline CDR1 ENHRY, CDR2 SYGVKD. Unmatched junction bases numbered 0, after V lost 5 bases and J lost 2 bases. This CDR3 region has 13 residues. In DNA, the CDR3 is TGTGCCATCAGTACAGGGGGCAATCAGCCCCAGCATTTT. It translates to CAISTGGNQPQHF.

This clone was seen once. The J gene is TRBJ1-2, the V gene TRBV5-4; possibly TRBD1 for D (5 bases). The CDR3 is 12 amino acids. V shed 6 bases and J shed 1 base, with 7 bases lying between them. Germline CDR1 SGHNT, CDR2 YYREEE (reference sequence). The CDR3 bases are TGTGCCAGCACGGGGGGTAACTATGGCTACACCTTC. Protein product: CASTGGNYGYTF.

This rearrangement joins TRBV5-1 to TRBJ1-1; the D is unclear. CDR3 length: 12 amino acids. V was clipped by 0 bases and J by 10 bases, with 10 bases between them. Germline CDR1 is SGHRS and CDR2 is YFSETQ. The CDR3 nucleotides read TGCGCCAGCAGCTTGGAGGGAGAGGCAGCTTTCTTT. Translating gives CASSLEGEAAFF.

This clone was recorded once. V usage is TRBV6-5 and J usage is TRBJ1-2; 9 nucleotides line up with TRBD1. From germline, CDR1 is MNHEY and CDR2 SVGAGI. The CDR3 runs 14 residues. V shed 2 bases, J shed 6 bases, and the junction held 4 bases outside the gene matches. CDR3 in amino acids: CASSYTTGGDGYTF. For the CDR3, the DNA is TGTGCCAGCAGTTACACAACAGGGGGCGATGGCTACACCTTC.

The rearrangement joins TRBV28 to TRBJ2-7, with TRBD2 matching over 8 bases. V lost 6 bases, J lost 0 bases, and 10 bases stayed unmatched. CDR1 is MDHEN and CDR2 is SYDVKM in the germline V gene. CDR3 length equals 16 residues. In DNA form, the CDR3 reads TGTGCCAGCAGCTATGCGGGGGGCCCGGGCTCCTACGAGCAGTACTTC. Protein product: CASSYAGGPGSYEQYF.

The chain joins TRBV5-1 to TRBJ1-4; D not certain. Deletions cut 0 bases from V and 5 bases from J, with 11 bases between. There are 15 residues in the CDR3. Looked up from germline, CDR1 is SGHRS and CDR2 is YFSETQ. As DNA, the CDR3 is TGCGCCAGCAGCTTGGCCGTCGGGTCAAATGAAAAACTGTTTTTT. Protein sequence: CASSLAVGSNEKLFF.

This clone was observed a single time. The chain employs TRBV27 and TRBJ2-2, with TRBD1 as a possible D gene (5 bases). Germline CDR1 and CDR2: MNHEY and SMNVEV (reference sequence). The CDR3 contains 14 residues. V was cut by 4 bases and J by 0 bases, with 6 bases left in between. The CDR3 protein is CASSYRSNTGELFF. CDR3 DNA: TGTGCCAGCAGTTACAGGTCGAACACCGGGGAGCTGTTTTTT.

The chain recombines TRBV28 with TRBJ1-3; D is perhaps TRBD1 (5 bases). This CDR3 has 14 residues. V dropped 1 base and J dropped 2 bases, with 6 bases sitting between them. Germline CDR1 MDHEN, CDR2 SYDVKM. The DNA of the CDR3 is TGTGCCAGCAGTTTATCCAGGGCTGGAAACACCATATATTTT. Translated: CASSLSRAGNTIYF.

CDR3 region: CASSLWDRTSVEQYF. The DNA of the CDR3 is TGTGCCAGCAGCTTGTGGGACAGAACAAGTGTGGAACAGTACTTC. J is TRBJ2-7 and V is TRBV5-4, with TRBD1 matching 7 bases. The length of the CDR3 is 15 residues. Germline V CDR1 and CDR2: SGHNT, YYREEE (reference sequence). Trimming at V came to 1 base and at J to 10 bases, leaving 14 bases not matched to a gene.

This chain joins TRBV9 and TRBJ1-3; D uncertain. The CDR3 consists of 15 residues. Germline V lookup: CDR1 SGDLS, CDR2 YYNGEE. Trimming cost V 2 bases and J 4 bases, with 13 bases left between them. The CDR3 loop reads CASSVGRGWGNTIYF. The CDR3 nucleotides read TGTGCCAGCAGCGTCGGGCGAGGGTGGGGAAACACCATATATTTT.

The chain combines TRBV11-3 with TRBJ1-1; no clear D gene. V lost 5 bases and J lost 5, with 12 bases in between. Per germline, CDR1 SGHNT and CDR2 YENEEA. The CDR3 length is 13 residues. CDR3 coding DNA: TGTGCCAGCAGCGTGAACAGCAGGACTGAAGCTTTCTTT. This sequence encodes CASSVNSRTEAFF. Drawing the rest from reference TRBV11-3 and TRBJ1-1, the complete variable domain is EAGVVQSPRYKIIEKKQPVAFWCNPISGHNTLYWYLQNLGQGPELLIRYENEEAVDDSQLPKDRFSAERLKGVDSTLKIQPAELGDSAVYLCASSVNSRTEAFFGQGTRLTVV.

The CDR3 region has the DNA TGTGCCAGCAGCTTAGTCCTGGCGGGAGGTCGAGACAATGAGCAGTTCTTC. It translates to CASSLVLAGGRDNEQFF. The chain is built from TRBV7-6 and TRBJ2-1; 8 bases align to TRBD2. Losses at the gene ends were 1 base for V and 5 bases for J; bases not matched to a gene: 10. This CDR3 has 17 amino acids. CDR1 is SGHVS, CDR2 FNYEAQ, per germline.